What follows are 28 T cell receptor beta chains derived from one specimen sequenced in a study of OX40 agonist ivuxolimab in advanced cancers. The repertoire was sequenced with immunoSEQ multiplex PCR; TCRdb's copy has only in-frame clones and lacks some. The sample shows some 65,000 clones, more than 60% of them seen only once. This material consisted of CD4+ or CD8+ T cells sorted from blood, taken in a trial of the OX40 agonist ivuxolimab. The receptors were gathered from an adult with an advanced solid tumor such as melanoma, head and neck, liver or kidney cancer.

The chain joins TRBV7-6 to TRBJ2-7; tentative D call: TRBD2 (6 bases). Germline-derived CDR1 and CDR2 are SGHVS and FNYEAQ. Trimming took 3 bases from V and 4 from J, leaving 13 bases between them. The CDR3 loop spans 14 amino acids. CDR3 nucleotides: TGTGCCAGCAGCTTTGGCGGAGGGGCTTACGAGCAGTACTTC. Protein product: CASSFGGGAYEQYF. Full variable domain (remainder filled in from reference TRBV7-6 and TRBJ2-7): GAGVSQSPRYKVTKRGQDVALRCDPISGHVSLYWYRQALGQGPEFLTYFNYEAQQDKSGLPNDRFSAERPEGSISTLTIQRTEQRDSAMYRCASSFGGGAYEQYFGPGTRLTVT.

The rearrangement joins TRBV28 to TRBJ1-4, with 9 positions matching TRBD1. CDR1 is MDHEN, CDR2 SYDVKM, per germline. The CDR3 runs 20 residues. V dropped 5 bases and J dropped 3; count of bases not matched to a gene: 19. As DNA, the CDR3 is TGTGCCAGCAGTGCATTATGGGACAGGGAGTTCAGAGGGGCTAATGAAAAACTGTTTTTT. It yields the protein CASSALWDREFRGANEKLFF.

The chain couples TRBV19 to TRBJ1-5, with D possibly TRBD1 on 6 matching bases. The CDR3 runs to 13 residues. Germline lookup yields CDR1 LNHDA and CDR2 SQIVND (reference sequence). The ends were cut back, 2 bases at V and 10 bases at J, with 12 bases in the middle. The CDR3 nucleotides are TGTGCCAGTAGTATACGCGGACAGACACCCCAGCATTTT. Translation: CASSIRGQTPQHF.

The V call is TRBV6-5, the J call TRBJ1-2, with a possible D match to TRBD1 (5 bases). The CDR3 runs to 13 residues. V was clipped by 6 bases and J by 5 bases, with 13 bases between them. CDR1 and CDR2 from the germline V gene are MNHEY and SVGAGI. The CDR3 DNA follows: TGTGCCAGCAGCTGGGGTCGGGGGTATGGCTACACCTTC. This codes for CASSWGRGYGYTF.

This clone is judged medium-sized. This rearrangement joins TRBV7-9 to TRBJ1-2; 9 bases align to TRBD1. Germline V gene data show CDR1 as SEHNR and CDR2 as FQNEAQ (reference sequence). The ends lost 5 bases at V and 5 bases at J; junction bases unmatched: 12. The length of the CDR3 is 16 residues. CDR3 DNA: TGTGCCAGCAGCCCACCTGGGACAGGGCAATCTTATGGCTACACCTTC. Translating gives CASSPPGTGQSYGYTF.

The chain recombines TRBV28 with TRBJ1-4, with D hard to call. This CDR3 has 15 amino acids. V shed 3 bases and J shed 6 bases, with 14 bases lying between them. Germline CDR1 and CDR2: MDHEN and SYDVKM. The CDR3 here is CASSFSGARYEKLFF. CDR3 in DNA: TGTGCCAGCAGTTTCTCGGGAGCTCGATATGAAAAACTGTTTTTT.

This clone was seen only once. The V and J genes are TRBV7-8 and TRBJ2-7; 9 positions match TRBD2. CDR3 length equals 14 residues. Germline values: CDR1 SGHVS, CDR2 FQNEAQ. With 6 bases clipped from V and 2 bases from J, the junction kept 5 bases outside the gene matches. As DNA, the CDR3 is TGTGCCAGCAGTCCTAGCGGGGCTACCTACGAGCAGTACTTC. Translation: CASSPSGATYEQYF.

The sample holds one count of this clone. The chain recombines TRBV7-9 with TRBJ2-2, with D hard to call. The CDR3 sequence is 16 residues long. Deletions cut 0 bases from V and 0 bases from J, with 8 bases between. Germline V gene data show CDR1 as SEHNR and CDR2 as FQNEAQ (reference sequence). CDR3 sequence reads: CASSLARFANTGELFF. For the CDR3, the DNA is TGTGCCAGCAGCTTAGCCCGATTCGCGAACACCGGGGAGCTGTTTTTT.

The J gene is TRBJ1-4, the V gene TRBV5-1; D is unresolved. Trimming stripped 0 bases from V and 4 bases from J, with 10 bases between. The CDR3 is 15 residues long. Germline V gene lookup returns CDR1 SGHRS and CDR2 YFSETQ. The CDR3 DNA reads as TGCGCCAGCAGCTTGGTCGAGGGAAATAATGAAAAACTGTTTTTT. This sequence encodes CASSLVEGNNEKLFF.

This chain connects TRBV9 to TRBJ2-5; 7 positions match TRBD1. V was clipped by 5 bases and J by 4 bases; unmatched bases: 11. Germline V gene data show CDR1 as SGDLS and CDR2 as YYNGEE. This CDR3 contains 15 residues. CDR3 sequence: CASSQGQVLTETQYF. CDR3 coding DNA: TGTGCCAGCAGTCAAGGACAGGTGTTGACAGAGACCCAGTACTTC. Full variable domain (outside the CDR3, taken from reference TRBV9 and TRBJ2-5): DSGVTQTPKHLITATGQRVTLRCSPRSGDLSVYWYQQSLDQGLQFLIQYYNGEERAKGNILERFSAQQFPDLHSELNLSSLELGDSALYFCASSQGQVLTETQYFGPGTRLLVL.

The chain recombines TRBV4-2 with TRBJ2-2; D unresolved. V lost 4 bases and J lost 3, with 6 bases in between. CDR3 length: 13 amino acids. Germline values: CDR1 LGHNA, CDR2 YNFKEQ. The CDR3 loop is CASSPGYTGELFF. In DNA, the CDR3 is TGTGCCAGCAGCCCTGGATACACCGGGGAGCTGTTTTTT.

Only one count was recorded for this clone. The gene calls are TRBV19 and TRBJ1-1, with a tentative D call TRBD1 (5 bases). V lost 7 bases, J lost 3 bases, and 33 bases lay in between. This CDR3 is 20 amino acids long. Germline V gene lookup returns CDR1 LNHDA and CDR2 SQIVND (reference sequence). The chain's CDR3 is CASTPQGPDFPGERDTEAFF. The CDR3, as DNA: TGTGCCAGTACCCCCCAGGGCCCGGATTTCCCGGGAGAACGGGACACTGAAGCTTTCTTT.

On this clone: The sample has other DNA sequences that encode this CDR3 too. The CDR3 sequence is CSVGGSGNTIYF. CDR3 sequence (DNA): TGCAGCGTTGGGGGCTCTGGAAACACCATATATTTT. The chain uses TRBV29-1 and TRBJ1-3; D gene uncertain. Germline V gives CDR1 SQVTM, CDR2 ANQGSEA. This CDR3 spans 12 amino acids. V shed 4 bases and J shed 0 bases, with 4 bases lying between them. Combining the CDR3 with reference TRBV29-1 and TRBJ1-3 gives the whole variable domain SAVISQKPSRDICQRGTSLTIQCQVDSQVTMMFWYRQQPGQSLTLIATANQGSEATYESGFVIDKFPISRPNLTFSTLTVSNMSPEDSSIYLCSVGGSGNTIYFGEGSWLTVV.

CDR3 sequence: CASILGGAGYGYTF. The DNA of the CDR3 is TGTGCCAGCATCCTAGGGGGGGCTGGCTATGGCTACACCTTC. The chain carries TRBV28 and TRBJ1-2; tentative D call: TRBD1 (6 bases). There are 14 residues in the CDR3. Trimming removed 7 bases from V and 4 bases from J, with 16 bases in between. The germline V gene encodes CDR1 MDHEN and CDR2 SYDVKM.

J is TRBJ2-1 and V is TRBV19; D call uncertain. Germline V gene sequence: CDR1 LNHDA, CDR2 SQIVND (reference sequence). The CDR3 is 9 amino acids. CDR3 sequence (DNA): TGTAAGGCTAAAGCTGAGCAGTTCTTC. This gives the protein CKAKAEQFF.

This chain joins TRBV7-2 and TRBJ2-1, with 8 positions matching TRBD2. The V and J ends lost 2 bases and 4 bases, in that order; junction bases with no gene match: 4. In germline, CDR1 is SGHTA, CDR2 FQGNSA. The CDR3 covers 15 residues. The DNA of the CDR3 is TGTGCCAGCAGCTTACTCGGGGGGGAGTACAATGAGCAGTTCTTC. Amino acids: CASSLLGGEYNEQFF.

This clone occurred a few times. The rearrangement joins TRBV7-9 to TRBJ2-7; 9 bases line up with TRBD1. Trimming took 11 bases from V and 1 from J; bases not matched to a gene: 3. CDR1 and CDR2 (germline): SEHNR, FQNEAQ (reference sequence). The CDR3 has 12 amino acids. For the CDR3, the DNA is TGTGCCGGGGGACAGGGTTCCTACGAGCAGTACTTC. This encodes CAGGQGSYEQYF.

This sequence joins TRBV18 and TRBJ1-2, with unresolved D. Germline-derived CDR1 and CDR2 are KGHSH and LQKENI. Trimming pared 1 base from V and 10 bases from J, leaving 10 bases between. The CDR3 loop spans 12 amino acids. CDR3 in DNA: TGTGCCAGCTCACCACGTGAAGCCTCCTACACCTTC. The encoded protein is CASSPREASYTF.

This clone has a handful of counts. The DNA for the CDR3 is TGTGCCAGCAGTGAGGGGACTAGCGGGTACAATGAGCAGTTCTTC. It specifies CASSEGTSGYNEQFF. The chain uses TRBV2 and TRBJ2-1, with 12 bases identical to TRBD2. Germline trimming cut 3 bases from V and 4 bases from J; bases unmatched to any gene: 1. This CDR3 is built from 15 residues. Germline V CDR1 and CDR2: SNHLY, FYNNEI.

The chain couples TRBV6-1 to TRBJ2-4; either TRBD1 or TRBD2 may supply D (6 bases each). Germline V gene lookup returns CDR1 MNHNS and CDR2 SASEGT. CDR3 length: 17 amino acids. Trimming took off 0 bases at V and 7 bases at J, with 19 bases between the two ends. CDR3: CASSEAPSGAMVNIQYF. The CDR3 DNA sequence: TGTGCCAGCAGTGAAGCGCCGTCGGGGGCCATGGTGAACATTCAGTACTTC.

This clone was recorded a few times. This chain joins TRBV6-1 and TRBJ1-2; possibly TRBD1 for D (6 bases). The CDR3 covers 14 residues. The ends were cut back, 2 bases at V and 4 bases at J, with 11 bases in the middle. Looked up from germline, CDR1 is MNHNS and CDR2 is SASEGT. The CDR3 is CASSEIRGSYGYTF. DNA of the CDR3: TGTGCCAGCAGTGAAATCAGGGGATCCTATGGCTACACCTTC.

V and J are TRBV7-6 and TRBJ2-3; D gene ambiguous. Germline V gene sequence: CDR1 SGHVS, CDR2 FNYEAQ. The CDR3 totals 13 residues. Between the trimmed V and J ends, which lost 5 bases and 9 bases, there was a span of 15 bases. CDR3 DNA: TGTGCCAGCAGCGCCTTGTGGGCCGCGACGCAGTATTTT. Translated, it gives CASSALWAATQYF.

This chain uses TRBV19 with TRBJ2-1; 7 bases fit TRBD2. CDR1 is LNHDA and CDR2 is SQIVND in the germline V gene (reference sequence). V trimming: 3 bases; J trimming: 0 bases; junction bases outside the gene matches: 5. The CDR3 consists of 16 residues. CDR3 nucleotides: TGTGCCAGTAGTATCGCGCGGGGGAGCTCCTACAATGAGCAGTTCTTC. This codes for CASSIARGSSYNEQFF. Full variable domain (missing parts from reference TRBV19 and TRBJ2-1): DGGITQSPKYLFRKEGQNVTLSCEQNLNHDAMYWYRQDPGQGLRLIYYSQIVNDFQKGDIAEGYSVSREKKESFPLTVTSAQKNPTAFYLCASSIARGSSYNEQFFGPGTRLTVL.

The chain is built from TRBV9 and TRBJ2-3, with no clear D. Germline loops: CDR1 SGDLS, CDR2 YYNGEE. V lost 2 bases, J lost 0 bases, and 7 bases lay in between. The CDR3 runs 14 residues. In DNA, the CDR3 is TGTGCCAGCAGCGTTGCGTATAGCACAGATACGCAGTATTTT. As protein: CASSVAYSTDTQYF.

CDR3 nucleotide sequence: TGTGCCAGCAGCCTCTCGCTGGAAGGGGAAGCTTTCTTT. Its protein product is CASSLSLEGEAFF. The J gene is TRBJ1-1, the V gene TRBV7-9; unclear D gene. The CDR3 consists of 13 residues. Trimming shortened V by 5 bases and J by 8 bases, and 15 bases separated the two germline ends. Germline loops: CDR1 SEHNR, CDR2 FQNEAQ (reference sequence).

This clone was observed once. The V call is TRBV2, the J call TRBJ2-1, with 10 bases lining up with TRBD2. This CDR3 comprises 15 residues. Germline V gives CDR1 SNHLY, CDR2 FYNNEI. Unmatched junction bases numbered 6, after V lost 6 bases and J lost 4 bases. In nucleotides, the CDR3 is TGTGCCAGCAGGCCAGCGGGGGGGCTATACAATGAGCAGTTCTTC. Translating gives CASRPAGGLYNEQFF.

On this clone: Other DNA sequences in the sample encode the same CDR3. The V gene is TRBV11-2, the J gene TRBJ1-5; 9 nucleotides match TRBD1. The CDR3 consists of 15 residues. Germline CDR1 reads SGHAT; CDR2 reads FQNNGV. The V and J ends lost 3 bases and 1 base, in that order; junction bases with no gene match: 1. The CDR3 DNA follows: TGTGCCAGCAGCTTGACAGGGGGAAGCAATCAGCCCCAGCATTTT. This translates into CASSLTGGSNQPQHF.

DNA for the CDR3: TGTGCCAGCAGCAGCGGGGGGGTAGGAAACACCATATATTTT. Protein: CASSSGGVGNTIYF. J is TRBJ1-3 and V is TRBV28; D possibly corresponds to TRBD1 (5 bases). This CDR3 is built from 14 residues. V lost 6 bases, J lost 4 bases, and 13 bases lay in between. Germline values: CDR1 MDHEN, CDR2 SYDVKM.